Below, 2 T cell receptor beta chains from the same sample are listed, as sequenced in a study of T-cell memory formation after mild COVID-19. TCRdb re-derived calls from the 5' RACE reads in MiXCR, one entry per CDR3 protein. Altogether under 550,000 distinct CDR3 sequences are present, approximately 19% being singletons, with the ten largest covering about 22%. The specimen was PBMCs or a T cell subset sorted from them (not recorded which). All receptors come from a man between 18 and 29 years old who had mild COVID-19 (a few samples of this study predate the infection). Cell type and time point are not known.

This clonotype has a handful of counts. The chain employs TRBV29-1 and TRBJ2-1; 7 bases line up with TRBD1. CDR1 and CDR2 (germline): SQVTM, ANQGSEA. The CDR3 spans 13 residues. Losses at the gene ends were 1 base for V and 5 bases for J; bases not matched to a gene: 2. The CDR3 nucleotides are TGCAGCGTTGAAGGGACAGGAAACAATGAGCAGTTCTTC. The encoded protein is CSVEGTGNNEQFF.

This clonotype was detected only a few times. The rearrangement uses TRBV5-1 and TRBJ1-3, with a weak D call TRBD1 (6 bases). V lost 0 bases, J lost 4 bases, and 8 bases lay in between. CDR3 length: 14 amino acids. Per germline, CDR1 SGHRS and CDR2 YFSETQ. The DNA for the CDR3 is TGCGCCAGCAGCTTGGCAGGGGTCGGAAACACCATATATTTT. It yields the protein CASSLAGVGNTIYF.